The clone carrying this T cell receptor beta chain was counted many times. The antigen is undetermined. V lost 5 bases and J lost 4, with 12 bases in between. Germline V CDR1 and CDR2: LNHDA, SQIVND (reference sequence). The CDR3 sequence is 14 residues long. The source of the sample is a study of CD8 T cells in ankylosing spondylitis. Findings and limits, study-wide: The disease-linked clones had a CD8+ phenotype and low blood frequencies. Before this, some motif variants had been reported in reactive arthritis synovial fluid and blood. Seemingly distinctive of ankylosing spondylitis blood was a TCR beta motif formed by eight highly homologous variants.

Making the TCR beta libraries involved quantitative 5'-RACE with molecular barcodes. TCRdb reanalysed the 5' RACE reads using MiXCR and keeps one entry per CDR3 protein. Among about 160,000 distinct CDR3 sequences listed, 15% to 20% were seen once. The source material was blood, either unsorted or a sorted T cell fraction (not recorded which). This rearrangement joins TRBV19 to TRBJ2-1; no reliable D call. The origin of this receptor is a male donor with ankylosing spondylitis or in good health (not recorded which). This CDR3 is CASSPWMGYNEQFF. The CDR3 nucleotides are TGTGCCAGTAGTCCCTGGATGGGTTACAATGAGCAGTTCTTC.